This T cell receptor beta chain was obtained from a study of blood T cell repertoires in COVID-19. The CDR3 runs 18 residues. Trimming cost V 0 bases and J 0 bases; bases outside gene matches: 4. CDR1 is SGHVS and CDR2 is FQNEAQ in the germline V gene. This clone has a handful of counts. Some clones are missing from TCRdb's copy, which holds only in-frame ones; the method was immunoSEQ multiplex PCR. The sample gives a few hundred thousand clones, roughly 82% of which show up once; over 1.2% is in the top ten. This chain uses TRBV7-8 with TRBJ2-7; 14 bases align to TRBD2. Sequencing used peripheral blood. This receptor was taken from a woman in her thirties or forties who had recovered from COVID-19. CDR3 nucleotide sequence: TGTGCCAGCAGCTTAGCCTGGACTAGCGGGGGGCTCTCCTACGAGCAGTACTTC. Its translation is CASSLAWTSGGLSYEQYF.